This entry is about one TCR beta chain. The record originates from a study of regulatory T cells in long-lasting Graves disease. Time point: newly diagnosed GD, antithyroid drugs for less than 3 months. RNA extracted from PBMCs served as the sequencing template. In building TCR beta libraries, iRepertoire HTBI primers were used together with Arm-PCR of CDR3 regions. In TCRdb, the multiplex PCR reads were re-called with MiXCR into one record per CDR3 protein. The sample consists of about 320,000 distinct CDR3 sequences, roughly 18% of them appearing once. The material sequenced was peripheral blood mononuclear cells (PBMCs), taken at new diagnosis, from a patient treated with antithyroid drugs. This TCR came from a female donor with Graves disease.

The CDR3 nucleotides read TGTGCCAGCTCACCACTCCGGGGCCTCGGGGAGACCCAGTACTTC. As protein: CASSPLRGLGETQYF. The gene calls are TRBV18 and TRBJ2-5; D possibly uses TRBD1 or TRBD2 (5 bases each). This CDR3 region has 15 residues. With 1 base removed from V and 5 bases from J, the gap between germline ends came to 14 bases. The germline V gene encodes CDR1 KGHSH and CDR2 LQKENI.